The T cell receptor (beta chain) described here comes from a study of graft-versus-host responses after intestinal transplantation. At the level of the study: Following induction with anti-thymocyte globulin, all recipients were given tacrolimus and steroids for around three years.

Note on this clone: Its antigen is not identified.

TCRdb's copy holds only in-frame clones and misses some; the assay was immunoSEQ multiplex PCR. This sample has approximately 80,000 clones, with about 89% found just once. After removal of 0 bases from V and 1 base from J, the junction contained 2 bases not matched to a gene. This CDR3 comprises 15 residues. Germline CDR1 GTSNPN, CDR2 SVGIG (reference sequence). Study outcomes and limitations: Recipient marrow contained GvH clones, some of which appeared first in ileum or blood. The study associated peak circulating GvH clone levels with early post-transplant HvG declines.

The sequencing here drew on unstimulated CD4+ T cells sorted from spleen or lymph node cells, taken before intestinal transplant. The receptor's source is a human donor who received an intestinal transplant. The V call is TRBV30, the J call TRBJ2-5; 10 bases are shared with TRBD2. CDR3 DNA: TGTGCCTGGAGTGTACTAGCGGGGAGCCAAGAGACCCAGTACTTC. Translated: CAWSVLAGSQETQYF.